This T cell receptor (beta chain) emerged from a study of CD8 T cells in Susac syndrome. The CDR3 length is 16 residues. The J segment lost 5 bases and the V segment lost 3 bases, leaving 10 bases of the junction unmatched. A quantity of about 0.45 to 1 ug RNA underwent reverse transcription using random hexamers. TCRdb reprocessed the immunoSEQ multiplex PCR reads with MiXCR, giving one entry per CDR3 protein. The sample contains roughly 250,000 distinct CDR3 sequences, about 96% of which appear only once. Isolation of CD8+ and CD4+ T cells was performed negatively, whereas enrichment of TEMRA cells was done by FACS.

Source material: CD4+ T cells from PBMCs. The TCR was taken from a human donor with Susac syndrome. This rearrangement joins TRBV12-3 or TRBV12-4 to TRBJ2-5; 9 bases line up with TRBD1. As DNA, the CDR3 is TGTGCCAGCAGTTTCCCTACAGGGGGCTGGAGGGAGACCCAGTACTTC. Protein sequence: CASSFPTGGWRETQYF.